A few counts support the clone carrying this TCR beta chain. RNA transcripts served as template for amplifying TCR beta CDR3 sequences. The library came from an HTBI-primed first-round RT-PCR and a second-round multiplex PCR. TCRdb re-derived calls from the multiplex PCR reads in MiXCR, one entry per CDR3 protein. This sample has 560,000 or so distinct CDR3 sequences; roughly 39% occur once, and the top ten carry about 4.2%. In germline, CDR1 is SGHRS, CDR2 YFSETQ. The V and J ends lost 4 bases and 7 bases respectively, with 4 bases between them. The CDR3 contains 10 residues. These data are taken from a study of Graves' ophthalmopathy and Graves' hyperthyroidism.

This sequence joins TRBV5-1 and TRBJ2-3; no reliable D call. Sequences were obtained from peripheral blood or thyroid tissue (not recorded which). This clonotype originated in an adult man with Graves' hyperthyroidism. The CDR3 is CASSDYTQYF. CDR3 in DNA: TGCGCCAGCAGCGATTATACGCAGTATTTT.